This T cell receptor (beta chain) was found in a study of vaccination effects on CD4 cells after COVID-19. The CDR3 loop spans 12 amino acids. Trimming shortened V by 3 bases and J by 7 bases, and 8 bases separated the two germline ends. CDR1 MNHNS and CDR2 SASEGT come from the germline V gene. Sequencing was performed with immunoSEQ multiplex PCR; in TCRdb, only in-frame clones are kept and a portion is missing. The sample gives over 25,000 clones, roughly 80% of which show up once; roughly 5% is in the top ten. This clone was counted between two and nine times. Its cognate antigen is unknown. Viral peptide pools were used in the ViraFEST assay to expand antigen-specific CD4+ T cells, and sequencing came afterward. When ten to eleven days of culture had elapsed, CD4+ T cells were isolated. Participants completed two doses of the BNT162b2 or mRNA-1273 vaccine. Each culture had half its medium swapped for IL-2 medium on days 3 and 7.

General study points: Clones arising from infection and from vaccination showed marked clonal contraction late after vaccination.

This chain connects TRBV6-1 to TRBJ2-3; a weak D match, TRBD2 (5 bases). This specimen consisted of CD4+ T cells from PBMCs cultured with SARS-CoV-2 spike peptides, obtained after COVID-19 vaccination. This sequence was found in a human donor who received a COVID-19 vaccine. Some clones in this sample may be carry-over from other donors' samples. CDR3 residues: CASSDATNTQYF. The CDR3 DNA follows: TGTGCCAGCAGTGATGCGACTAATACGCAGTATTTT.